This T cell receptor beta chain was recovered during a study of cytomegalovirus exposure and HLA in healthy donors. Vbeta (60) and Jbeta (13) primers were used in the PCR. TCRdb's copy holds only in-frame clones and misses some; the assay was immunoSEQ multiplex PCR. This sample has 120,000 or so clones, with under 70% found just once. This TCR derives from a man aged 18 to 29 in good health and CMV-seronegative. Input material: PBMCs.

The CDR3: CASSLPLAGGPAYNEQFF. DNA of the CDR3: TGTGCCAGCAGTTTACCACTAGCGGGGGGGCCGGCCTACAATGAGCAGTTCTTC. V gene TRBV27 combines with J gene TRBJ2-1; 13 bases are shared with TRBD2. CDR3 length: 18 amino acids. Germline values: CDR1 MNHEY, CDR2 SMNVEV (reference sequence). V gave up 2 bases and J gave up 2 bases; unmatched junction bases: 6.